The 8 T cell receptor beta chains in this list originate from one sample, sequenced in a study of cytomegalovirus exposure and HLA in healthy donors. The table came from immunoSEQ multiplex PCR; TCRdb's copy has only in-frame clones and leaves some out. The data contain about 160,000 clones, 75% to 90% of them seen just once; the ten biggest clones take up more than 2%. Sequencing used PBMCs. These receptors all come from a woman under 30 in good health and CMV-seronegative.

The J gene is TRBJ2-5, the V gene TRBV19; unclear D gene. Trimming shortened V by 0 bases and J by 4 bases, and 12 bases separated the two germline ends. The CDR3 consists of 15 residues. Germline V CDR1 and CDR2: LNHDA, SQIVND (reference sequence). The CDR3 nucleotides read TGTGCCAGTAGTATAGAAGGCAGAACGGGAGAGACCCAGTACTTC. This encodes CASSIEGRTGETQYF. Combining the CDR3 with reference TRBV19 and TRBJ2-5 gives the whole variable domain DGGITQSPKYLFRKEGQNVTLSCEQNLNHDAMYWYRQDPGQGLRLIYYSQIVNDFQKGDIAEGYSVSREKKESFPLTVTSAQKNPTAFYLCASSIEGRTGETQYFGPGTRLLVL.

The CDR3 DNA is TGCGCCAGCAGCCAAGGTTCTAGCGGTGTGAATGAGCAGTTCTTC. Protein: CASSQGSSGVNEQFF. V usage is TRBV4-3 and J usage is TRBJ2-1; 7 positions match TRBD2. The CDR3 runs 15 residues. V trimming: 1 base; J trimming: 7 bases; junction bases outside the gene matches: 7. Germline CDR1 is LGHNA and CDR2 is YSLEER.

The chain carries TRBV12-5 and TRBJ2-5; 13 bases fit TRBD2. Trimming removed 5 bases from V and 4 bases from J; junction bases left unmatched: 7. The V gene's germline CDR1 is LGHNT and CDR2 FRNRAP. This CDR3 has 16 amino acids. The CDR3 protein is CASGTGTSGEGETQYF. CDR3 DNA sequence: TGTGCTAGTGGTACCGGGACTAGCGGGGAGGGAGAGACCCAGTACTTC.

The genes are TRBV4-2 and TRBJ2-5; a possible D gene is TRBD1 (5 bases). Germline V CDR1 and CDR2: LGHNA, YNFKEQ. This CDR3 is 15 amino acids long. Between the trimmed V and J ends, which lost 0 bases and 1 base, there was a span of 9 bases. The CDR3, as DNA: TGTGCCAGCAGCCAAGAGGGGCAGGCCCAAGAGACCCAGTACTTC. Its translation is CASSQEGQAQETQYF.

The genes are TRBV6-5 and TRBJ1-6, with unresolved D. The CDR3 covers 15 residues. V lost 3 bases to trimming and J lost 0 bases, with 6 bases between them. Per germline, CDR1 MNHEY and CDR2 SVGAGI. This chain's CDR3 is CASSYQVSYNSPLHF. The CDR3 region has the DNA TGTGCCAGCAGTTATCAGGTCTCCTATAATTCACCCCTCCACTTT.

J is TRBJ2-7 and V is TRBV10-2; no reliable D call. There are 13 residues in the CDR3. V lost 6 bases to trimming and J lost 3 bases, with 12 bases between them. In germline, CDR1 is WSHSY, CDR2 SAAADI. CDR3 nucleotide sequence: TGCGCCAGCAGGAGCCTTGAGGACTACGAGCAGTACTTC. Residues: CASRSLEDYEQYF.

The chain has TRBV9 and TRBJ2-1, with 7 bases aligning to TRBD2. The CDR3 has 14 amino acids. The junction had 3 bases not matched to a gene; V was cut back by 3 bases and J by 3 bases. CDR1 is SGDLS and CDR2 is YYNGEE in the germline V gene. CDR3 in DNA: TGTGCCAGCAGCGAAACTAGCGACTACAATGAGCAGTTCTTC. Translation: CASSETSDYNEQFF.

The chain is built from TRBV4-3 and TRBJ2-3, with a weak D call TRBD2 (7 bases). Germline CDR1 LGHNA, CDR2 YSLEER. The CDR3 loop spans 16 amino acids. Trimming shortened V by 5 bases and J by 3 bases, and 18 bases separated the two germline ends. The CDR3 spells CASSSRTGRGTDTQYF. The CDR3 DNA is TGCGCCAGCAGCTCCCGGACGGGGAGGGGGACAGATACGCAGTATTTT.